The 27 T cell receptor beta chains below were found in one sample sequenced in a study of CD8 T cells in ankylosing spondylitis. Whole-study results and caveats: Typical of ankylosing spondylitis blood, it appeared, was a TCR beta motif of eight highly homologous variants.

Their specific antigens are unknown. TCRdb reanalysed the 5' RACE reads using MiXCR and keeps one entry per CDR3 protein. Of about 540,000 distinct CDR3 sequences listed, roughly 13% are singletons. The specimen was blood, either unsorted or a sorted T cell fraction (not recorded which). The receptors were sampled from a male donor with ankylosing spondylitis.

V is TRBV6-5 and J is TRBJ2-2; 10 bases are shared with TRBD2. J was trimmed by 0 bases and V by 6 bases; bases with no gene match: 4. Germline lookup yields CDR1 MNHEY and CDR2 SVGAGI. The CDR3 sequence is 16 residues long. The CDR3 here is CASRLAGGPNTGELFF. CDR3 DNA sequence: TGTGCCAGCAGATTAGCGGGAGGCCCGAACACCGGGGAGCTGTTTTTT.

This clonotype was seen many times. The chain couples TRBV12-3 or TRBV12-4 to TRBJ2-1; D might be TRBD1 (7 bases). Trimming left V 1 base short and J 2 bases short, with 12 bases between. The CDR3 length is 16 residues. CDR3 nucleotide sequence: TGTGCCAGCAGTTTAGGGGCCAGGGGGGCCTACAATGAGCAGTTCTTC. It encodes CASSLGARGAYNEQFF.

The CDR3 loop is CAWRQRDSNQPQHF. The DNA of the CDR3 is TGTGCCTGGAGGCAACGGGACAGCAATCAGCCCCAGCATTTT. J is TRBJ1-5 and V is TRBV30; the D gene is possibly TRBD1 (5 bases). This CDR3 is built from 14 residues. CDR1 and CDR2 from the germline V gene are GTSNPN and SVGIG (reference sequence). V was trimmed by 3 bases and J by 1 base, leaving 10 bases between them.

This clonotype was observed a few times. The V and J genes are TRBV7-2 and TRBJ1-1, with 7 bases fitting TRBD1. V was pared by 2 bases and J by 0 bases, with 6 bases of the junction left unmatched. Germline-derived CDR1 and CDR2 are SGHTA and FQGNSA. CDR3 length equals 16 residues. DNA of the CDR3: TGTGCCAGCAGCTTATACGCAGGGGGTCTGAACACTGAAGCTTTCTTT. Residues: CASSLYAGGLNTEAFF.

The table lists this clonotype with many counts. V and J are TRBV10-3 and TRBJ2-3; D gene ambiguous. Trimming took off 3 bases at V and 0 bases at J, with 13 bases between the two ends. Germline V gives CDR1 ENHRY, CDR2 SYGVKD. The CDR3 runs to 16 residues. This CDR3 reads CAISDVFGNSTDTQYF. The CDR3 DNA follows: TGTGCCATCAGTGATGTGTTTGGGAATAGCACAGATACGCAGTATTTT.

The chain uses TRBV5-1 and TRBJ2-1; TRBD2 matches at 9 bases. V shed 9 bases, J shed 2 bases, and the junction held 6 bases outside the gene matches. The CDR3 runs 14 residues. In germline, CDR1 is SGHRS, CDR2 YFSETQ. The chain's CDR3 is CATKREDTYNEQFF. The CDR3 nucleotides are TGCGCCACCAAGCGGGAGGATACCTACAATGAGCAGTTCTTC.

This clonotype was counted a single time. V and J are TRBV7-2 and TRBJ1-2; TRBD1 might be the D (6 bases). Trimming left V 1 base short and J 6 bases short, with 15 bases between. This CDR3 has 15 residues. CDR1 is SGHTA and CDR2 is FQGNSA in the germline V gene. The CDR3 spells CASSLGGVRGDGYTF. In DNA, the CDR3 is TGTGCCAGCAGCTTAGGGGGTGTCAGGGGAGATGGCTACACCTTC.

V usage is TRBV9 and J usage is TRBJ2-1, with 9 bases aligning to TRBD1. Germline V CDR1 and CDR2: SGDLS, YYNGEE. The V and J ends lost 3 bases and 8 bases, in that order; junction bases with no gene match: 9. This CDR3 is 15 amino acids long. The CDR3 nucleotides are TGTGCCAGCAGCGCGGCCACAGGGGGCTGGTATGAGCAGTTCTTC. It encodes CASSAATGGWYEQFF.

This clonotype turned up a few times. A much larger clone is a single base away; this may be a read error. The V call is TRBV3-1, the J call TRBJ2-2; D is undetermined. The germline CDR1 and CDR2 sequences are LGHDT and YNNKEL (reference sequence). This CDR3 has 11 residues. V was trimmed by 8 bases and J by 4 bases, leaving 5 bases between them. CDR3 sequence (DNA): TGTGCCAGCGAAGGCACCGGGGAGCTGTTTTTT. Translation gives CASEGTGELFF.

The chain has TRBV27 and TRBJ2-1; TRBD2 matches at 7 bases. The CDR3 length is 17 residues. The V gene's germline CDR1 is MNHEY and CDR2 SMNVEV (reference sequence). V lost 2 bases, J lost 3 bases, and 10 bases stayed unmatched. The CDR3: CASSLKGRGPLYNEQFF. The CDR3 region has the DNA TGTGCCAGCAGTTTAAAGGGGAGGGGACCTCTCTACAATGAGCAGTTCTTC.

This clonotype was recorded at least ten times. V gene TRBV12-3 or TRBV12-4 combines with J gene TRBJ2-3; D could derive from TRBD1 or TRBD2 (6 bases each). The CDR3 runs to 14 residues. The V and J ends lost 4 bases and 1 base respectively, with 9 bases between them. Here the CDR3 DNA reads TGTGCCAGCAGTTGGGGGGCCGGCACAGATACGCAGTATTTT. This sequence encodes CASSWGAGTDTQYF.

This clonotype has just a few counts. This chain connects TRBV12-3 or TRBV12-4 to TRBJ2-2; the D call may be TRBD1 or TRBD2 (5 bases each). Trimming shortened V by 3 bases and J by 7 bases, and 9 bases separated the two germline ends. This CDR3 region has 13 residues. The DNA of the CDR3 is TGTGCCAGCAGTTTGGGGGTACACGGGGAGCTGTTTTTT. Its translation: CASSLGVHGELFF.

This chain links TRBV15 with TRBJ1-1; 8 bases match TRBD1. V was clipped by 3 bases and J by 0 bases; unmatched bases: 6. This CDR3 comprises 16 residues. CDR1 LNHNV and CDR2 YYDKDF come from the germline V gene (reference sequence). CDR3 sequence reads: CATSRKAGGLNTEAFF. The CDR3, as DNA: TGTGCCACCAGCAGGAAGGCAGGGGGCCTGAACACTGAAGCTTTCTTT. Supplemented by reference TRBV15 and TRBJ1-1, the full variable domain reads DAMVIQNPRYQVTQFGKPVTLSCSQTLNHNVMYWYQQKSSQAPKLLFHYYDKDFNNEADTPDNFQSRRPNTSFCFLDIRSPGLGDTAMYLCATSRKAGGLNTEAFFGQGTRLTVV.

Note on this clonotype: Since a much larger clone is just one base distant, this may be a read error. The gene calls are TRBV6-5 and TRBJ2-3; 7 bases line up with TRBD2. V shed 0 bases and J 8 bases; nucleotides not matched to a gene: 8. Germline V gives CDR1 MNHEY, CDR2 SVGAGI. This CDR3 has 15 amino acids. CDR3 residues: CASSYSGRGGVTQYF. The CDR3 DNA sequence: TGTGCCAGCAGTTACTCGGGGAGGGGCGGAGTTACGCAGTATTTT.

This clonotype showed up just a few times. The CDR3 nucleotides read TGTGCCAGCAGCCAAGCGGGGCAACTTCACAATGAGCAGTTCTTC. It is translated as CASSQAGQLHNEQFF. The chain couples TRBV3-1 to TRBJ2-1, with D perhaps TRBD1 or TRBD2 (5 bases each). The length of the CDR3 is 15 residues. Per the germline V gene, CDR1 is LGHDT and CDR2 is YNNKEL (reference sequence). Trimming took off 1 base at V and 5 bases at J, with 12 bases between the two ends.

The V call is TRBV20-1, the J call TRBJ2-3, with 12 bases lining up with TRBD2. With 4 bases clipped from V and 4 bases from J, the junction kept 6 bases outside the gene matches. CDR1 is DFQATT and CDR2 is SNEGSKA in the germline V gene (reference sequence). CDR3 size: 15 residues. For the CDR3, the DNA is TGCAGTGCTATCGCGACTAGCGGGAGCTCAGATACGCAGTATTTT. It is translated as CSAIATSGSSDTQYF.

The rearrangement joins TRBV24-1 to TRBJ2-4, with D perhaps matching TRBD1 or TRBD2 (5 bases each). Germline assignment: CDR1 KGHDR and CDR2 SFDVKD. Between the trimmed V and J ends, which lost 3 bases and 1 base, there was a span of 9 bases. There are 15 residues in the CDR3. CDR3 bases: TGTGCCACCAGTGATCTGAGGGACGCCAAAAACATTCAGTACTTC. Residues: CATSDLRDAKNIQYF.

The table lists this clonotype with many counts. V is TRBV5-1 and J is TRBJ1-1; no firm D call. Germline loops: CDR1 SGHRS, CDR2 YFSETQ. V lost 4 bases to trimming and J lost 8 bases, with 21 bases between them. This CDR3 has 15 residues. This chain's CDR3 is CASSPDTWEVDEAFF. CDR3 nucleotides: TGCGCCAGCAGCCCCGATACCTGGGAAGTCGACGAAGCTTTCTTT.

This clonotype has just a few counts. This sequence joins TRBV5-1 and TRBJ2-7; D possibly corresponds to TRBD1 (5 bases). The CDR3 length is 15 residues. The germline V and J ends were trimmed by 0 bases and 3 bases, with 13 bases remaining between them. Germline V CDR1 and CDR2: SGHRS, YFSETQ. The CDR3 region has the DNA TGCGCCAGCAGCTTGGTAGGGGTGAAGGACTACGAGCAGTACTTC. Protein: CASSLVGVKDYEQYF.

This clonotype was detected only a few times. The V gene is TRBV27, the J gene TRBJ2-7, with TRBD1 identical over 9 bases. The V segment lost 5 bases and the J segment 6 bases; nucleotides outside the gene matches: 14. CDR1 is MNHEY, CDR2 SMNVEV, per germline (reference sequence). The CDR3 totals 16 residues. The CDR3 loop reads CASSVYSGQGSAEQYF. CDR3 coding DNA: TGTGCCAGCAGTGTATACTCCGGACAGGGGTCTGCCGAGCAGTACTTC.

CDR3 sequence reads: CSVDLTGYGEKLFF. The DNA for the CDR3 is TGCAGCGTTGACCTGACAGGGTACGGAGAAAAACTGTTTTTT. The V gene is TRBV29-1, the J gene TRBJ1-4, with 7 bases lining up with TRBD1. V lost 3 bases, J lost 8 bases, and 9 bases stayed unmatched. Germline loops: CDR1 SQVTM, CDR2 ANQGSEA. The CDR3 loop spans 14 amino acids. The entire variable domain, with the rest obtained from reference TRBV29-1 and TRBJ1-4, is as follows: SAVISQKPSRDICQRGTSLTIQCQVDSQVTMMFWYRQQPGQSLTLIATANQGSEATYESGFVIDKFPISRPNLTFSTLTVSNMSPEDSSIYLCSVDLTGYGEKLFFGSGTQLSVL.

This clonotype was detected only a few times. Mismatch with germline at one junction end may stem from a read error. The chain recombines TRBV7-7 with TRBJ2-1; D possibly corresponds to TRBD2 (6 bases). The CDR3 sequence is 14 residues long. Germline loops: CDR1 SSHAT, CDR2 FNYEAQ (reference sequence). The CDR3 sequence: CASSLDGSLGGLIF. CDR3 DNA sequence: TGTGCCAGCAGCTTAGATGGCTCATTGGGGGGTCTGATCTTC.

A word on this clonotype: A read error may account for a junction end that differs from germline. As DNA, the CDR3 is TGCAGTGCTAGAGAGACTAGCGGGGTGCTCTTC. Its protein product is CSARETSGVLF. This sequence joins TRBV20-1 and TRBJ2-1; 11 bases fit TRBD2. The CDR3 spans 11 residues. From germline, CDR1 is DFQATT and CDR2 SNEGSKA (reference sequence).

At least ten counts were recorded for this clonotype. The V call is TRBV5-1, the J call TRBJ2-1; D not resolved. CDR1 is SGHRS and CDR2 is YFSETQ in the germline V gene. The CDR3 is made up of 12 amino acids. Trimming removed 4 bases at V and 4 bases at J, with 6 bases between. CDR3 amino acids: CASSQTYNEQFF. The CDR3 nucleotides are TGCGCCAGCAGCCAAACTTACAATGAGCAGTTCTTC.

This clonotype has more than one count but fewer than ten. The chain recombines TRBV10-1 with TRBJ2-2; tentatively, D is TRBD2 (5 bases). Trimming removed 6 bases from V and 1 base from J, with 9 bases in between. Germline lookup yields CDR1 WNHNN and CDR2 SYGVQD (reference sequence). The CDR3 has 14 residues. For the CDR3, the DNA is TGCGCCAGCAGCGGGGAGAGGAACACCGGGGAGCTGTTTTTT. Residues: CASSGERNTGELFF.

This clonotype has only a few counts. The chain uses TRBV2 and TRBJ1-2; the match to TRBD1 covers 9 bases. CDR3 length: 15 amino acids. Looked up from germline, CDR1 is SNHLY and CDR2 is FYNNEI. The ends lost 0 bases at V and 4 bases at J; junction bases unmatched: 3. CDR3 coding DNA: TGTGCCAGCAGTGAAGCACAGGGGGCGGGCTATGGCTACACCTTC. This sequence encodes CASSEAQGAGYGYTF. Full variable domain (rest looked up from reference TRBV2 and TRBJ1-2): EPEVTQTPSHQVTQMGQEVILRCVPISNHLYFYWYRQILGQKVEFLVSFYNNEISEKSEIFDDQFSVERPDGSNFTLKIRSTKLEDSAMYFCASSEAQGAGYGYTFGSGTRLTVV.

A few counts support this clonotype. This chain uses TRBV20-1 with TRBJ2-5; D may be TRBD1 (5 bases). CDR3 length equals 14 residues. CDR1 and CDR2 (germline): DFQATT, SNEGSKA (reference sequence). Trimming stripped 1 base from V and 5 bases from J, with 14 bases between. The CDR3 loop is CSARVGALGETQYF. The CDR3 region has the DNA TGCAGTGCTAGAGTAGGGGCCCTCGGGGAGACCCAGTACTTC.